The sequence of this T cell receptor (beta chain) was determined in a study of beta chain features in type 1 diabetes. Only a few counts were recorded for this clone. As every portion of the isolated RNA was reverse transcribed, the sequencing read expressed TCRB transcripts. The method was immunoSEQ multiplex PCR; TCRdb's version includes in-frame clones alone and lacks a portion of them. The sample lists approximately 400,000 clones; more than 13% were seen once. The sequenced material came from naive CD4+ T cells from blood. The receptor was isolated from a woman under 30 in good health.

The CDR3 DNA follows: TGTGCCAGCAGTTTGGACAGGGCCCCCGGTGAGCAGTACTTC. Protein: CASSLDRAPGEQYF. This chain joins TRBV28 and TRBJ2-7; 8 bases agree with TRBD1. The CDR3 is 14 amino acids. V gave up 3 bases and J gave up 7 bases; unmatched junction bases: 8. From germline, CDR1 is MDHEN and CDR2 SYDVKM.